Listed below are T cell receptor beta chains from one sample, sequenced in a study of blood T cells in healthy people across ages. TCRdb reprocessed the 5' RACE reads with MiXCR, giving one entry per CDR3 protein. Of 1.5 million to 2 million distinct CDR3 sequences detected, roughly two fifths appear once; the ten largest clones hold 20% to 25%. The sequencing sample was made of blood. These receptors were taken from a human donor in good health. Each CDR3 is given with its conserved first and last residue. A D gene is named only where the DNA matches it firmly. Size values are once, few and many counts, or a class for expanded clones, and some rows have none.

v_call: TRBV29-1
d_call: TRBD1
j_call: TRBJ1-1
clone_size: few
cdr3_nt: TGCAGCGTCGTACAGGGGGGAAACACTGAAGCTTTCTTT
cdr3_aa: CSVVQGGNTEAFF

v_call: TRBV28
d_call: TRBD2
j_call: TRBJ2-1
clone_size: -
cdr3_nt: TGTGCCAGTGAATATAGCGGGAACTCCTACAATGAGCAGTTCTTC
cdr3_aa: CASEYSGNSYNEQFF

v_call: TRBV7-9
d_call: -
j_call: TRBJ1-2
clone_size: -
cdr3_nt: TGTGCCAGCAGCTTAGTCGGTTCTCCTGTTGATGGCTACACCTTC
cdr3_aa: CASSLVGSPVDGYTF

v_call: TRBV7-2
d_call: -
j_call: TRBJ1-6
clone_size: few
cdr3_nt: TGTGCCAGCAGCAGGATTAATTCACCCCTCCACTTT
cdr3_aa: CASSRINSPLHF

v_call: TRBV18
d_call: TRBD1
j_call: TRBJ1-1
clone_size: -
cdr3_nt: TGTGCCAGCTCACCATCAGGACAGGTGAACACTGAAGCTTTCTTT
cdr3_aa: CASSPSGQVNTEAFF

v_call: TRBV7-9
d_call: -
j_call: TRBJ2-5
clone_size: -
cdr3_nt: TGTGCCAGCAGCTTTCCCCCCCCTGGGGAGACCCAGTACTTC
cdr3_aa: CASSFPPPGETQYF

v_call: TRBV9
d_call: -
j_call: TRBJ2-3
clone_size: -
cdr3_nt: TGTGCCAGCAGCGCCGACCGTCACTCCAACCCCAAAACTAGCACAGATACGCAGTATTTT
cdr3_aa: CASSADRHSNPKTSTDTQYF

v_call: TRBV6-2/TRBV6-3
d_call: TRBD1
j_call: TRBJ2-7
clone_size: -
cdr3_nt: TGTGCCAGCAGTTACTTACCGACAGGGGACTACGAGCAGTACTTC
cdr3_aa: CASSYLPTGDYEQYF

v_call: TRBV7-2
d_call: -
j_call: TRBJ2-6
clone_size: -
cdr3_nt: TGTGCCAGCAGTCCACAGGGCCTCCCTGGGGCCAACGTCCTGACTTTC
cdr3_aa: CASSPQGLPGANVLTF

v_call: TRBV7-2
d_call: -
j_call: TRBJ2-5
clone_size: -
cdr3_nt: TGTGCCAGCAGCTCCGGGGGCTACAGGCGAGAGACCCAGTACTTC
cdr3_aa: CASSSGGYRRETQYF

v_call: TRBV7-9
d_call: TRBD2
j_call: TRBJ2-3
clone_size: -
cdr3_nt: TGTGCCAGCAGCCCCCGTCTCGGGGGGAGCACAGATACGCAGTATTTT
cdr3_aa: CASSPRLGGSTDTQYF

v_call: TRBV10-3
d_call: -
j_call: TRBJ1-2
clone_size: -
cdr3_nt: TGTGCCATCAATCGGGGGGATGGCTACACCTTC
cdr3_aa: CAINRGDGYTF

v_call: TRBV7-3
d_call: -
j_call: TRBJ1-1
clone_size: -
cdr3_nt: TGTGCCAGCAGCCTACAGCAGGACAGTGAAGCTTTCTTT
cdr3_aa: CASSLQQDSEAFF

v_call: TRBV25-1
d_call: -
j_call: TRBJ1-2
clone_size: few
cdr3_nt: TGTGCCAGCAGTGAATGGGGGGGGGTGTCCGTCTATGGCTACACCTTC
cdr3_aa: CASSEWGGVSVYGYTF

v_call: TRBV5-1
d_call: TRBD2
j_call: TRBJ2-7
clone_size: -
cdr3_nt: TGTGCCAGCAGCTTCGCCGGGAGGTACGAGCAGTACTTC
cdr3_aa: CASSFAGRYEQYF

v_call: TRBV7-2
d_call: TRBD1
j_call: TRBJ2-5
clone_size: -
cdr3_nt: TGTGCTAGCAGCTTAAGAGTCGGACAGGGGTTATTTCAGTACTTC
cdr3_aa: CASSLRVGQGLFQYF

v_call: TRBV29-1
d_call: TRBD1
j_call: TRBJ2-7
clone_size: few
cdr3_nt: TGCAGCGTTGAAACGACAGGGGGCTACGAGCAGTACTTC
cdr3_aa: CSVETTGGYEQYF

v_call: TRBV20-1
d_call: -
j_call: TRBJ2-7
clone_size: few
cdr3_nt: TGCAGTGCTAGAGGAACGGGACAAACCTCCTACGAGCAGTACTTC
cdr3_aa: CSARGTGQTSYEQYF

v_call: TRBV7-2
d_call: -
j_call: TRBJ2-6
clone_size: -
cdr3_nt: TGTGCCAGCAGCTTAGTAGGACCCTCCCCTGGGGCCAACGTCCTGACTTTC
cdr3_aa: CASSLVGPSPGANVLTF

v_call: TRBV2
d_call: -
j_call: TRBJ2-7
clone_size: few
cdr3_nt: TGTGCCAGCGGAATACCGGACGAGCAGTACTTC
cdr3_aa: CASGIPDEQYF

v_call: TRBV12-3/TRBV12-4
d_call: TRBD2
j_call: TRBJ2-1
clone_size: few
cdr3_nt: TGTGCCAGCAGTTTTCAGCGGGGGGGCCAATATCCCCTCGATGAGCAGTTCTTC
cdr3_aa: CASSFQRGGQYPLDEQFF

v_call: TRBV7-3
d_call: -
j_call: TRBJ1-2
clone_size: few
cdr3_nt: TGTGCCAGCAGCTTGTTACGGGGTAGCGGCTACACCTTC
cdr3_aa: CASSLLRGSGYTF

v_call: TRBV6-1
d_call: -
j_call: TRBJ2-6
clone_size: -
cdr3_nt: TGTGCCAGCAACCCAGGGGCGGGCCCCTCTGGGGCCAACGTCCTGACTTTC
cdr3_aa: CASNPGAGPSGANVLTF

v_call: TRBV5-6
d_call: TRBD2
j_call: TRBJ2-1
clone_size: few
cdr3_nt: TGTGCCAGCAGCCCTGGGACTAGCTTGGGGTACAATGAGCAGTTCTTC
cdr3_aa: CASSPGTSLGYNEQFF

v_call: TRBV7-2
d_call: TRBD2
j_call: TRBJ2-3
clone_size: -
cdr3_nt: TGTGCCAGCAGCTTATACGGGGCGGGGGGCACAGATACGCAGTATTTT
cdr3_aa: CASSLYGAGGTDTQYF

v_call: TRBV9
d_call: -
j_call: TRBJ1-1
clone_size: -
cdr3_nt: TGTACCAGCAGCGCGGGACTCATGAACACTGAAGCTTTCTTT
cdr3_aa: CTSSAGLMNTEAFF

v_call: TRBV27
d_call: -
j_call: TRBJ2-7
clone_size: -
cdr3_nt: TGTGCCAGCAGAAAAAATCTGGGGGTAAGCGAGCAGTACTTC
cdr3_aa: CASRKNLGVSEQYF

v_call: TRBV5-5
d_call: TRBD1
j_call: TRBJ1-1
clone_size: -
cdr3_nt: TGTGCCAGCAGCCGGAATATAAGGGACAGAGGAATGAACACTGAAGCTTTCTTT
cdr3_aa: CASSRNIRDRGMNTEAFF

v_call: TRBV7-2
d_call: -
j_call: TRBJ2-6
clone_size: -
cdr3_nt: TGTGCCAGCATCAGGGACGGCGCTGGGGCCAACGTCCTGACTTTC
cdr3_aa: CASIRDGAGANVLTF

v_call: TRBV5-1
d_call: TRBD1
j_call: TRBJ1-6
clone_size: once
cdr3_nt: TGCGCCAGCAGCTCGACAGGGGCCTTCAATTCACCCCTCCACTTT
cdr3_aa: CASSSTGAFNSPLHF

v_call: TRBV27
d_call: TRBD2
j_call: TRBJ2-3
clone_size: -
cdr3_nt: TGTGCCAGCAGCCCAGGCGGGGGGGCATATACGCAGTATTTT
cdr3_aa: CASSPGGGAYTQYF

v_call: TRBV24-1
d_call: -
j_call: TRBJ2-2
clone_size: few
cdr3_nt: TGTGCCACCAAGGACACCGACACCGGGGAGCTGTTTTTT
cdr3_aa: CATKDTDTGELFF

v_call: TRBV11-1
d_call: TRBD2
j_call: TRBJ2-3
clone_size: -
cdr3_nt: TGTGCCAGCAGCTTACTGGAGTGGACTAGCGGAGGAGATACGCAGTATTTT
cdr3_aa: CASSLLEWTSGGDTQYF

v_call: TRBV7-9
d_call: -
j_call: TRBJ1-1
clone_size: -
cdr3_nt: TGTGCCAGCAGCTTTCCTCGAGGTTCAGATGGACTGAACACTGAAGCTTTCTTT
cdr3_aa: CASSFPRGSDGLNTEAFF

v_call: TRBV24-1
d_call: TRBD1
j_call: TRBJ2-3
clone_size: few
cdr3_nt: TGTGCCACCAGTGATTTTAGGACAGGGATAACAGATACGCAGTATTTT
cdr3_aa: CATSDFRTGITDTQYF

v_call: TRBV28
d_call: TRBD1
j_call: TRBJ1-2
clone_size: -
cdr3_nt: TGTGCCAGCAGTTTAGCTTCCCGGACAGGGGGCCTGGGAGGCTACACCTTC
cdr3_aa: CASSLASRTGGLGGYTF

v_call: TRBV20-1
d_call: TRBD2
j_call: TRBJ2-2
clone_size: -
cdr3_nt: TGCAGTGCATCGGGACTAGCGCTGAACACCGGGGAGCTGTTTTTT
cdr3_aa: CSASGLALNTGELFF

v_call: TRBV11-2
d_call: -
j_call: TRBJ2-5
clone_size: -
cdr3_nt: TGTGCCAGCAGCTTTTGGGGTGGTATGGAGACCCAGTACTTC
cdr3_aa: CASSFWGGMETQYF

v_call: TRBV7-2
d_call: -
j_call: TRBJ1-6
clone_size: few
cdr3_nt: TGTGCCAGCAGCTCCAACCCAGCCACCCTCCACTTT
cdr3_aa: CASSSNPATLHF

v_call: TRBV25-1
d_call: -
j_call: TRBJ2-7
clone_size: -
cdr3_nt: TGTGCCAGCAGTGAATGGTTCCCCCCAACTTTCTACGAGCAGTACTTC
cdr3_aa: CASSEWFPPTFYEQYF

v_call: TRBV27
d_call: -
j_call: TRBJ2-7
clone_size: -
cdr3_nt: TGTGCCAGCAGTTTTAGTCCTGTCAACGAGCAGTACTTC
cdr3_aa: CASSFSPVNEQYF

v_call: TRBV11-1
d_call: -
j_call: TRBJ1-1
clone_size: -
cdr3_nt: TGTGCCAGCAGCTTAGCGCCCGGTAGAGAAGCTTTCTTT
cdr3_aa: CASSLAPGREAFF

v_call: TRBV5-1
d_call: -
j_call: TRBJ1-4
clone_size: -
cdr3_nt: TGCGCCAGCAGCTTGGGACGGGGCGCTGAAAAACTGTTTTTT
cdr3_aa: CASSLGRGAEKLFF

v_call: TRBV4-3
d_call: -
j_call: TRBJ1-2
clone_size: -
cdr3_nt: TGCGCCAGCAGCCTAACCCGCAGGGTTCGCGGCTACACCTTC
cdr3_aa: CASSLTRRVRGYTF

v_call: TRBV9
d_call: -
j_call: TRBJ2-7
clone_size: -
cdr3_nt: TGTGCCAGCAGCGGGGGGACATCGAGCTCCTACGAGCAGTACTTC
cdr3_aa: CASSGGTSSSYEQYF

v_call: TRBV4-1
d_call: -
j_call: TRBJ2-1
clone_size: -
cdr3_nt: TGCGCCAGCAGCAGGCCCGGGACTCCCTCCTACAATGAGCAGTTCTTC
cdr3_aa: CASSRPGTPSYNEQFF